This T cell receptor beta chain emerged from a study of immune heterogeneity within non-small cell lung tumors (dated by TCRdb to 2016 to 2018). Context from the whole study: By histology, several squamous cell carcinomas, approximately 11 non-squamous carcinomas and 1 tumor not otherwise specified were included. TCR repertoires were analyzed from 55 to 60 tumor loci of about 15 patients, while transcriptome data covered only 40 or so loci from some eleven patients. For mutant peptides 8 to 11 amino acids long, netMHCpan-3.0 predicted neoantigen binding to the HLA alleles of each patient. Whole-exome sequencing, RNA-seq and TCR beta repertoire sequencing were combined for multiple spatially distinct regions from each NSCLC tumor so that intratumoral immune heterogeneity could be examined.

Compared with germline, V lacks 4 bases and J lacks 7 bases; bases without a gene match: 12. The germline V gene sets CDR1 to SGHRS and CDR2 to YFSETQ. The CDR3, from cysteine to phenylalanine, totals 15 residues. This entry keeps only the CDR3 DNA: 45 bases, framed from base 1. With respect to this clonotype: Its specific antigen is unknown. No quality values exist for individual bases; no much larger clone is one base distant.

Results the study describes overall, beyond this receptor: Identical dominant CDR3B clonotypes recurred across loci within a patient, yet different tumor locations also harbored unique high-frequency clones. Individual patients mostly had different high-frequency TCR beta clonotypes. Local tumor mutational burden and local T-cell repertoire clonality had a statistically significant but moderate positive correlation (R about 0.35).

A multiplex PCR system amplified the TCR beta CDR3 region, with a first 10-cycle round using 32 V-gene forward and 13 J-gene reverse primers. The first PCR round was done with a QIAGEN Multiplex PCR Kit, and the primer sequences were filed in Chinese patent CN105087789A. In a second PCR round, Illumina universal primers were added with the Phusion High-Fidelity PCR Kit. TCR libraries were paired-end sequenced at 151 bp read length on the Illumina HiSeq X Ten platform. The original methods were these. Cutadapt removed reads without multiplex PCR primers, PEAR merged read pairs, and MiXCR with default settings called CDR3 regions. Shannon entropy measured repertoire diversity, and clonality was calculated as one minus the Shannon entropy divided by the ln of the count of productive unique sequences. Dominant or high-frequency T-cell clones were defined as clonotypes at frequencies of at least 0.5%. The public reads were run again by TCRdb, first through fastp at Q25 and then through MiXCR, and only productive beta chains were kept. Identical CDR3 protein sequences are pooled into one entry, listed with their most common genes and DNA. The V and J calls follow TCRdb's processing rather than the paper's. The sample records about 2,800 distinct CDR3 sequences, approximately 55% of which are singletons. Of the sample, about 9.9% falls within the top ten clones.

The TCR template was genomic DNA extracted from bulk tumor tissue, and around 610 ng of gDNA was amplified for each sample. During surgery, several biopsies were collected from each primary tumor and placed as far from one another as possible within the tumor mass. The study cohort was described as untreated, and the patients were newly diagnosed NSCLC cases having curative surgery. The donors were some 14 patients with newly diagnosed non-small cell lung cancer who were having surgery with curative intent. Two independent pathologists examined the resected tumor masses. Sequencing was performed only on DNA and RNA samples of high quality.

The sequence derives from a man in his fifties or sixties with non-small cell lung cancer. The chain is made from TRBV5-1 and TRBJ2-3, and 7 junction bases match TRBD1. Sequences were obtained from lung tumor tissue. CDR3 region: CASSTGVPVANTQYF. The DNA sequence is given as TGCGCCAGCAGCACAGGGGTTCCCGTGGCGAATACGCAGTATTTT.